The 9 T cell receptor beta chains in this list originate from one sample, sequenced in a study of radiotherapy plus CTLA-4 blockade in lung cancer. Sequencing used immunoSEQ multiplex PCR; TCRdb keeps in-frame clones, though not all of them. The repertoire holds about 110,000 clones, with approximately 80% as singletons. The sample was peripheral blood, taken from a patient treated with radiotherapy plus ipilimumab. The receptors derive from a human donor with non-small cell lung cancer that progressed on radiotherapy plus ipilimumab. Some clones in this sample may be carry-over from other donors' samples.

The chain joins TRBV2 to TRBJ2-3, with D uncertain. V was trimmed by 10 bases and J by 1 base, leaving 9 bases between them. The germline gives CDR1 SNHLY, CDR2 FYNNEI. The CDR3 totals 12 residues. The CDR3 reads CATISGTDTQYF. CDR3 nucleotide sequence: TGTGCCACTATTAGTGGCACAGATACGCAGTATTTT.

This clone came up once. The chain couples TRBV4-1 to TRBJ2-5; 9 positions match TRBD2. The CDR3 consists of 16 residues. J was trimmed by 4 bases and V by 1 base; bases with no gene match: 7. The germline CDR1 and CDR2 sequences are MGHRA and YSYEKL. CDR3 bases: TGCGCCAGCAGCCAAGGTTCTAGCGGGGAGGGAGAGACCCAGTACTTC. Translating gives CASSQGSSGEGETQYF.

CDR3 region: CASSLMGLADQETQYF. CDR3 nucleotide sequence: TGTGCCAGCAGCTTAATGGGACTAGCGGACCAAGAGACCCAGTACTTC. The chain couples TRBV7-3 to TRBJ2-5; 11 nucleotides line up with TRBD2. This CDR3 contains 16 residues. J lost 0 bases, V lost 1 base, and 1 base had no gene match. The germline gives CDR1 SGHTA, CDR2 FQGTGA.

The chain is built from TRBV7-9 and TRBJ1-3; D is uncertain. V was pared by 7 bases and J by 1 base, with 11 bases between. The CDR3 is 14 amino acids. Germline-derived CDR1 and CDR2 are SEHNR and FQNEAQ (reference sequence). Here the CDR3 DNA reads TGTGCCAGCACCGCGGAGGTTTCTGGAAACACCATATATTTT. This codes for CASTAEVSGNTIYF.

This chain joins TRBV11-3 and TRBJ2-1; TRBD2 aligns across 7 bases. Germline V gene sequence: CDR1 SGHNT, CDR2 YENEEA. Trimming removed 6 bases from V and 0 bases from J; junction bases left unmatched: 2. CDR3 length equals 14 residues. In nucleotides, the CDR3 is TGTGCCAGCAGTACGGGAGGCTCCTACAATGAGCAGTTCTTC. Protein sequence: CASSTGGSYNEQFF.

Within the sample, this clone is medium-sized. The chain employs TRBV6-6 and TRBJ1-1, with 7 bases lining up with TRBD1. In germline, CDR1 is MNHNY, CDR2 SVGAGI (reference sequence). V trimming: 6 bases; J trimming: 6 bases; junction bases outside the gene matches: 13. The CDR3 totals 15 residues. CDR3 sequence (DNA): TGTGCCAGCAGGGACCCTGACAGGGTGGGAGCTGAAGCTTTCTTT. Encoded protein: CASRDPDRVGAEAFF.

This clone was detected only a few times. In DNA form, the CDR3 reads TGTGCCAGCAGCACAGGCTACTCTGAAGCTTTCTTT. Protein product: CASSTGYSEAFF. V and J are TRBV7-3 and TRBJ1-1; possibly TRBD1 for D (5 bases). The germline V gene encodes CDR1 SGHTA and CDR2 FQGTGA. V lost 5 bases and J lost 6, with 10 bases in between. This CDR3 comprises 12 residues.

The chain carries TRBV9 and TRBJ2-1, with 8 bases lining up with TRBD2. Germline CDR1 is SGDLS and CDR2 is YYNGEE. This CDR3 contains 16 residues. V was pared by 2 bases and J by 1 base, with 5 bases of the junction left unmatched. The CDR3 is CASSVEAGVSYNEQFF. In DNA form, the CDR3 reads TGTGCCAGCAGCGTGGAAGCGGGGGTATCCTACAATGAGCAGTTCTTC.

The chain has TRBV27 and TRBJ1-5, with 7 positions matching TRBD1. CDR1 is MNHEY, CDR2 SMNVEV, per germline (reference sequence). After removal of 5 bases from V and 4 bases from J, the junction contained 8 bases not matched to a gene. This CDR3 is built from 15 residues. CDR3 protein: CASSKMTGKNQPQHF. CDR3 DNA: TGTGCCAGCAGTAAAATGACAGGGAAAAATCAGCCCCAGCATTTT.